This T cell receptor beta chain was obtained from a study of blood T cell repertoires in COVID-19 (dated by TCRdb to about 2020). In terms of the full investigation: Samples from collaborators originated in the United States, Italy and Spain and spanned both the acute and convalescent phases of COVID-19. The repertoires were made available in a free public database intended to serve as a resource for research on the immune response to SARS-CoV-2. Nearly every sample came with metadata listing a de-identified subject ID, COVID-19 status, age in years and sex. Where HLA class I and class II types were available, the types were taken from metadata supplied by the sample provider, not from assay-based typing. Samples came from the ongoing ImmuneRACE study (first 160 participants) plus 1,254 subjects from 6 global collaborators. The dataset comprised deeply sampled blood TCRbeta repertoires from subjects exposed to, actively infected with, or recovered from COVID-19. The material from the prospective study consisted of cDNA or gDNA derived from T cells, B-cell-depleted T cells, or PBMCs.

Collaborating institutions collected whole blood in K2EDTA tubes following their own protocols. Collaborator samples were shipped for TCRbeta analysis as frozen whole blood, isolated PBMCs, or DNA extracted from either sample type. Comment on this clone: This receptor's antigen is unknown. Qualities for individual bases were not recorded, and no much larger clone is one base off.

TCRbeta CDR3 regions were amplified from genomic DNA by means of the immunoSEQ Assay, a bias-controlled multiplex PCR. Under the source paper's analysis protocol: Nucleated cell counts per sample were estimated from amplification of reference gene primers within the assay. Sequence reads were collapsed and filtered to measure the absolute abundance of every unique TCRbeta CDR3 rearrangement. For each sample, productive Simpson clonality was calculated as the square root of Simpson's diversity index over productive rearrangements. This immuneACCESS table, as held by TCRdb, lists in-frame sequences with V and J called but not all clones. Of the missing ones, under half trace to an unresolved V gene in checked studies; the others have no known cause. V and J calls and clone size are given by that table; D and trimming were obtained from the DNA. The sample table shows under 300,000 clones, and 70% to 90% are seen once. The ten largest clonotypes hold 11% of the sample.

CDR1 and CDR2 were assigned from the germline V gene as KGHDR and SFDVKD. V is cut by 4 bases and J by 3 bases, and the space between the germline ends is 16 bases. From its cysteine to its phenylalanine, the CDR3 spans 16 amino acids. Here the CDR3 DNA is all that survives: 48 bases in frame from base 1. Results the study describes overall, beyond this receptor: The quantity of clinical and demographic metadata differed by source and by participant and was supplied without curation.

The source of this sequence is a woman between 70 and 85 years old with acute or convalescent COVID-19. Sequencing was performed on peripheral blood. The sequence links TRBV24-1 to TRBJ2-3, with TRBD2 perhaps the D gene, on 6 matching bases. The CDR3 protein sequence reads: CATSDRSASVTDTQYF. The base sequence is TGTGCCACCAGTGACCGGTCGGCTAGCGTAACAGATACGCAGTATTTT.